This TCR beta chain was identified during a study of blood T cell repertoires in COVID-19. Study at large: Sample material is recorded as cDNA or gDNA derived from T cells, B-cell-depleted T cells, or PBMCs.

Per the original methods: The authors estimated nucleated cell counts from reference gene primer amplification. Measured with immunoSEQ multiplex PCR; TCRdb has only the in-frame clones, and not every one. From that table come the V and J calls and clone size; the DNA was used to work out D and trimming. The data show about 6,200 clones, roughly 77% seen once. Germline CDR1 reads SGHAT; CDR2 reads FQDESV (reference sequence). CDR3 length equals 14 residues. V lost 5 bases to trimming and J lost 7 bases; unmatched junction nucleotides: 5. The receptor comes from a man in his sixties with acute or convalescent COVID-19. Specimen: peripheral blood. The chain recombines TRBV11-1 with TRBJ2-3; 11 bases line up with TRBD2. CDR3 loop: CASSVGLAVNTQYF. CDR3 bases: TGTGCCAGCAGCGTGGGACTAGCGGTCAATACGCAGTATTTT.